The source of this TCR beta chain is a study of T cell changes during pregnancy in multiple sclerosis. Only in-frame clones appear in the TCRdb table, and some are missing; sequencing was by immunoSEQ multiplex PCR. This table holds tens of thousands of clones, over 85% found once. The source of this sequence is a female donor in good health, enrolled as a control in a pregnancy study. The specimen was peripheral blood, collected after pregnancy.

This CDR3 reads CSVGVWTSGGYEQYF. The CDR3 DNA follows: TGCAGCGTTGGCGTTTGGACTAGCGGGGGGTACGAGCAGTACTTC. The chain joins TRBV29-1 to TRBJ2-7, with 14 bases that match TRBD2. With 4 bases clipped from V and 4 bases from J, the junction kept 6 bases outside the gene matches. The germline CDR1 and CDR2 sequences are SQVTM and ANQGSEA. The CDR3 is 15 residues long.